The 23 T cell receptor beta chains below all came from one sample that was sequenced in a study of metastatic and nonmetastatic thyroid tumors. No patient had received any treatment before thyroid surgery. TCRdb reprocessed the PCR reads via MiXCR. The table records over 40,000 clones, approximately 10% of them present only once. Sequencing was carried out using blood. The origin of the receptors is a female donor with papillary thyroid cancer or a benign thyroid nodule (not recorded which). Some clones in this sample may be carry-over from other donors' samples.

This clone was observed many times. The DNA of the CDR3 is TGTGCCAGCAGCCTTGGACTAGCGGTCTACAATGAGCAGTTCTTC. Encoded protein: CASSLGLAVYNEQFF. The chain joins TRBV2 to TRBJ2-1; 10 bases are shared with TRBD2. The CDR3 totals 15 residues. Germline CDR1 SNHLY, CDR2 FYNNEI. V shed 6 bases, J shed 3 bases, and the junction held 5 bases outside the gene matches.

This sequence joins TRBV9 and TRBJ2-1; either TRBD1 or TRBD2 may fit D (5 bases each). This CDR3 comprises 16 residues. Trimming removed 2 bases at V and 8 bases at J, with 20 bases between. Per the germline V gene, CDR1 is SGDLS and CDR2 is YYNGEE. The CDR3: CASSVAPGKQVDEQFF. The CDR3 coding sequence is TGTGCCAGCAGCGTGGCACCCGGGAAACAGGTCGATGAGCAGTTCTTC.

This clone was observed at least ten times. The V gene is TRBV28, the J gene TRBJ2-1; maybe TRBD1 (5 bases). The ends were cut back, 3 bases at V and 9 bases at J, with 9 bases in the middle. CDR3 length equals 12 residues. Germline CDR1 reads MDHEN; CDR2 reads SYDVKM. The CDR3 loop reads CASSFRAAEQFF. CDR3 in DNA: TGTGCCAGCAGTTTCAGGGCGGCTGAGCAGTTCTTC.

This clone was counted many times. The V and J genes are TRBV5-1 and TRBJ2-7; D call uncertain. The CDR3 consists of 16 residues. The germline V and J ends were trimmed by 4 bases and 2 bases, with 19 bases remaining between them. Germline CDR1 and CDR2: SGHRS and YFSETQ. The CDR3 nucleotides are TGCGCCAGCAGCCCGGCCGTAGGACGCGGTACCTACGAGCAGTACTTC. It codes for CASSPAVGRGTYEQYF.

The chain carries TRBV2 and TRBJ2-7, with no clear D. Trimming took off 10 bases at V and 2 bases at J, with 18 bases between the two ends. From germline, CDR1 is SNHLY and CDR2 FYNNEI. CDR3 length equals 14 residues. The chain's CDR3 is CAITPRPGPYEQYF. The CDR3 DNA is TGTGCCATCACCCCACGTCCCGGACCCTACGAGCAGTACTTC.

This clone has a count of ten or more. This chain links TRBV19 with TRBJ2-7; 8 bases align to TRBD2. Trimming took 5 bases from V and 2 from J; bases not matched to a gene: 11. In germline, CDR1 is LNHDA, CDR2 SQIVND (reference sequence). There are 16 residues in the CDR3. CDR3 bases: TGTGCCAGTAGTCCCCTTGCGAGCGGGAGTACCTACGAGCAGTACTTC. Translating gives CASSPLASGSTYEQYF.

This clone was detected ten times or more. The chain couples TRBV6-4 to TRBJ2-3; a possible D gene is TRBD2 (5 bases). The CDR3 length is 18 residues. Trimming took 2 bases from V and 2 from J, leaving 20 bases between them. CDR1 MRHNA and CDR2 SNTAGT come from the germline V gene. The CDR3 is CASSDLLVAPRDTDTQYF. Here the CDR3 DNA reads TGTGCCAGCAGTGACCTTTTGGTAGCGCCAAGGGACACAGATACGCAGTATTTT.

This clone has a count of ten or more. This rearrangement joins TRBV13 to TRBJ1-4; maybe TRBD1 (6 bases). V was cut by 4 bases and J by 7 bases, with 22 bases left in between. The CDR3 is 17 amino acids. Germline V gives CDR1 PRHDT, CDR2 FYEKMQ (reference sequence). CDR3 bases: TGTGCCAGCAGCTCCACTAGGACAGCCCTCCGAGGTGAAAAACTGTTTTTT. Translated: CASSSTRTALRGEKLFF.

This clone was counted many times. The gene calls are TRBV19 and TRBJ2-7; 8 positions match TRBD1. With V trimmed by 4 bases and J by 5 bases, 7 bases remained unmatched. Germline loops: CDR1 LNHDA, CDR2 SQIVND (reference sequence). This CDR3 has 14 amino acids. The chain's CDR3 is CASSTQQGVHEQYF. CDR3 nucleotides: TGTGCCAGTAGTACCCAACAGGGGGTCCACGAGCAGTACTTC.

This clone is medium-sized in the sample. This chain joins TRBV11-2 and TRBJ1-1, with D perhaps matching TRBD1 (6 bases). The CDR3 extends over 16 amino acids. Trimming cost V 5 bases and J 3 bases, with 19 bases left between them. CDR1 and CDR2 from the germline V gene are SGHAT and FQNNGV. CDR3 nucleotides: TGTGCCAGCAGCCCAAGACAGGACCCGAGGGACACTGAAGCTTTCTTT. This encodes CASSPRQDPRDTEAFF.

This clone was detected only a few times. This may be a read error, as it is one base from a much larger clone. Other DNA sequences in the same sample also yield this CDR3. V is TRBV25-1 and J is TRBJ2-6; weak D call: TRBD1 (5 bases). Germline CDR1 is MGHDK and CDR2 is SYGVNS. The CDR3 covers 14 residues. This chain's CDR3 is CASSGATGANVLTF. CDR3 coding DNA: TGTGCCAGCAGTGGAGCAACTGGGGCTAACGTCCTGACTTTC.

This clone appeared many times. This chain joins TRBV19 and TRBJ2-3; 10 bases agree with TRBD2. Germline V gene lookup returns CDR1 LNHDA and CDR2 SQIVND (reference sequence). Germline trimming cut 4 bases from V and 5 bases from J; bases unmatched to any gene: 9. The CDR3 has 16 amino acids. CDR3 in amino acids: CASSTGGTSVLDTQYF. DNA for the CDR3: TGTGCCAGTAGTACAGGGGGGACTAGCGTATTAGATACGCAGTATTTT.

This clone has a count of ten or more. The chain has TRBV12-3 or TRBV12-4 and TRBJ2-7; 10 nucleotides agree with TRBD1. V shed 6 bases, J shed 4 bases, and the junction held 6 bases outside the gene matches. CDR3 length: 14 residues. CDR3 protein: CASSPGQGRYEQYF. The CDR3 region has the DNA TGTGCCAGCAGCCCGGGACAGGGGAGGTACGAGCAGTACTTC.

This clone was detected many times. This may be a read error: a much more frequent sequence differs by one nucleotide. The V and J genes are TRBV4-1 and TRBJ2-7; no firm D call. Germline assignment: CDR1 MGHRA and CDR2 YSYEKL. The CDR3 is 13 amino acids. V shed 4 bases and J shed 2 bases, with 9 bases lying between them. CDR3 region: CASSPRVTYEQYF. CDR3 DNA: TGCGCCAGCAGCCCTAGGGTCACCTACGAGCAGTACTTC.

This clone was found many times. The chain combines TRBV6-1 with TRBJ2-7, with TRBD2 identical over 8 bases. Germline V gene lookup returns CDR1 MNHNS and CDR2 SASEGT. CDR3 length equals 13 residues. V shed 8 bases and J 3 bases; nucleotides not matched to a gene: 6. Here the CDR3 reads CASLSGVGYEQYF. The CDR3 DNA follows: TGTGCCAGCCTTAGCGGGGTGGGCTACGAGCAGTACTTC.

The V and J genes are TRBV10-3 and TRBJ2-7; perhaps TRBD2 as D (6 bases). Germline V gene sequence: CDR1 ENHRY, CDR2 SYGVKD. The CDR3 has 14 amino acids. V shed 7 bases and J shed 3 bases, with 16 bases lying between them. CDR3 residues: CAIMEGFGYYEQYF. DNA for the CDR3: TGTGCCATCATGGAGGGGTTTGGATACTACGAGCAGTACTTC.

The table lists this clone with many counts. The rearrangement uses TRBV28 and TRBJ1-5, with TRBD1 identical over 9 bases. The CDR3 has 16 amino acids. J gave up 3 bases and V 2 bases, and 5 bases lay outside the gene matches. Looked up from germline, CDR1 is MDHEN and CDR2 is SYDVKM. CDR3 sequence (DNA): TGTGCCAGCAGTTTAAGGACAGGGGCCTTCAATCAGCCCCAGCATTTT. Amino acid sequence: CASSLRTGAFNQPQHF.

This clone was found many times. The V and J genes are TRBV3-1 and TRBJ2-7, with 7 bases lining up with TRBD2. The CDR3 runs 15 residues. Germline CDR1 reads LGHDT; CDR2 reads YNNKEL (reference sequence). Unmatched junction bases numbered 6, after V lost 1 base and J lost 3 bases. CDR3 in amino acids: CASSQASGAFYEQYF. The CDR3 bases are TGTGCCAGCAGCCAAGCTAGCGGAGCATTCTACGAGCAGTACTTC.

This clone was observed many times. The rearrangement links TRBV6-2 or TRBV6-3 to TRBJ1-1, with D unclear. V shed 3 bases and J shed 1 base, with 15 bases lying between them. Germline CDR1 MNHEY, CDR2 SVGEGT. The CDR3 consists of 16 residues. The CDR3 spells CASSYHIGRANTEAFF. Written as DNA, the CDR3 is TGTGCCAGCAGTTATCATATTGGGCGCGCGAACACTGAAGCTTTCTTT.

This clone was seen ten or more times. The genes are TRBV11-2 and TRBJ2-7; the D gene is possibly TRBD2 (5 bases). The CDR3 length is 13 residues. Between the trimmed V and J ends, which lost 3 bases and 3 bases, there was a span of 9 bases. The germline CDR1 and CDR2 sequences are SGHAT and FQNNGV. CDR3 protein: CASSFSDFYEQYF. The CDR3 DNA is TGTGCCAGCAGCTTTAGCGATTTCTACGAGCAGTACTTC. Supplemented by reference TRBV11-2 and TRBJ2-7, the full variable domain reads EAGVAQSPRYKIIEKRQSVAFWCNPISGHATLYWYQQILGQGPKLLIQFQNNGVVDDSQLPKDRFSAERLKGVDSTLKIQPAKLEDSAVYLCASSFSDFYEQYFGPGTRLTVT.

This clone was counted at least ten times. The chain combines TRBV6-1 with TRBJ2-1; the D is unclear. Per the germline V gene, CDR1 is MNHNS and CDR2 is SASEGT. The CDR3 loop spans 15 amino acids. Trimming took off 5 bases at V and 0 bases at J, with 11 bases between the two ends. CDR3 in DNA: TGTGCCAGCAGTTCGGATCTAAGCTCCTACAATGAGCAGTTCTTC. Translating gives CASSSDLSSYNEQFF.

A word on this clone: This may stem from a read error, because a much larger clone lies one nucleotide away. The sample contains more than one DNA sequence encoding this CDR3. This chain uses TRBV9 with TRBJ2-6; D not certain. Germline CDR1 and CDR2: SGDLS and YYNGEE. V was cut by 4 bases and J by 7 bases, with 9 bases left in between. The CDR3 loop spans 13 amino acids. The CDR3 DNA sequence: TGTGCCAGCAGCTCTTCGGGTGCCAACGTCCTGACTTTC. Amino acids: CASSSSGANVLTF.

There are a few counts of this clone. This could be a read error, since a much larger clone is one nucleotide away. This chain uses TRBV29-1 with TRBJ1-1, with no clear D. CDR3 size: 13 residues. Per the germline V gene, CDR1 is SQVTM and CDR2 is ANQGSEA. The V end was cut by 7 bases, the J end by 6 bases, with 18 bases between. The chain's CDR3 is CSAVAGYWAEAFF. DNA of the CDR3: TGCAGCGCTGTAGCCGGGTATTGGGCTGAAGCTTTCTTT.